This is a list of T cell receptor beta chains from one sample in a study of CD8 T cells in Susac syndrome. TCRdb fed the immunoSEQ multiplex PCR reads into MiXCR, producing one record per CDR3 protein. The sample includes about 120,000 distinct CDR3 sequences, under 96% seen only once; the top ten take less than 0.15%. The sequenced sample consisted of CD4+ T cells from PBMCs. Receptor source: a human donor with Susac syndrome. Both conserved end residues are part of each CDR3. The order of the fields is J gene, V gene, clone size, CDR3 protein. For some rows the clone size is stated as once, few or many, or as a class when expanded; others skip it.

j_gene: TRBJ2-1; v_gene: TRBV7-9; abundance: .; CDR3aa: CASSLARSGGNEQFF
j_gene: TRBJ2-7; v_gene: TRBV27; abundance: .; CDR3aa: CASSSGQGGKSYEQYF
j_gene: TRBJ1-2; v_gene: TRBV18; abundance: .; CDR3aa: CASSPRTGDGYTF
j_gene: TRBJ2-1; v_gene: TRBV2; abundance: .; CDR3aa: CASSDRLSEQFF
j_gene: TRBJ2-7; v_gene: TRBV20-1; abundance: .; CDR3aa: CSARHPAHEQYF
j_gene: TRBJ2-1; v_gene: TRBV28; abundance: .; CDR3aa: CASSDGREQFF
j_gene: TRBJ2-1; v_gene: TRBV7-2; abundance: .; CDR3aa: CASSLEFSGGEQFF
j_gene: TRBJ2-3; v_gene: TRBV18; abundance: .; CDR3aa: CASSPRTSGETDTQYF
j_gene: TRBJ2-7; v_gene: TRBV18; abundance: .; CDR3aa: CASSAEGTYEQYF
j_gene: TRBJ2-2; v_gene: TRBV10-3; abundance: .; CDR3aa: CAISAEAGELFF
j_gene: TRBJ2-2; v_gene: TRBV5-1; abundance: .; CDR3aa: CASSLGASGSFGELFF
j_gene: TRBJ2-2; v_gene: TRBV29-1; abundance: .; CDR3aa: CSVYPRGGDTGELFF
j_gene: TRBJ1-2; v_gene: TRBV9; abundance: .; CDR3aa: CASSVGGDYGYTF
j_gene: TRBJ2-3; v_gene: TRBV7-2; abundance: .; CDR3aa: CASSSTGTSGITDTQYF
j_gene: TRBJ2-5; v_gene: TRBV3-1; abundance: .; CDR3aa: CASSSDGHRGETQYF
j_gene: TRBJ1-5; v_gene: TRBV30; abundance: .; CDR3aa: CAWSGDQGGNQPQHF
j_gene: TRBJ2-7; v_gene: TRBV7-2; abundance: .; CDR3aa: CASSLAGYPSYEQYF
j_gene: TRBJ1-1; v_gene: TRBV29-1; abundance: .; CDR3aa: CSGNRQDSEAFF
j_gene: TRBJ2-3; v_gene: TRBV5-4; abundance: .; CDR3aa: CASSLELAGSDTQYF
j_gene: TRBJ2-1; v_gene: TRBV5-6; abundance: .; CDR3aa: CASSLESGSSYNEQFF
j_gene: TRBJ1-2; v_gene: TRBV18; abundance: .; CDR3aa: CASSAGANYGYTF
j_gene: TRBJ2-7; v_gene: TRBV28; abundance: .; CDR3aa: CASSLPSGVYEQYF
j_gene: TRBJ2-1; v_gene: TRBV11-2; abundance: few; CDR3aa: CASSLTSGTYNEQFF
j_gene: TRBJ1-4; v_gene: TRBV29-1; abundance: .; CDR3aa: CSATGSGEKLFF
j_gene: TRBJ1-3; v_gene: TRBV5-1; abundance: .; CDR3aa: CASSATEIYSGNTIYF
j_gene: TRBJ1-4; v_gene: TRBV12-3/TRBV12-4; abundance: .; CDR3aa: CASSLALGGYEKLFF
j_gene: TRBJ1-5; v_gene: TRBV5-5; abundance: .; CDR3aa: CASSPTTQGGQPQHF
j_gene: TRBJ1-2; v_gene: TRBV28; abundance: .; CDR3aa: CASSLLRGREKGYTF
j_gene: TRBJ2-5; v_gene: TRBV7-2; abundance: .; CDR3aa: CASSPGTGRQETQYF
j_gene: TRBJ1-4; v_gene: TRBV15; abundance: once; CDR3aa: CATSRDRVEKLFF
j_gene: TRBJ2-7; v_gene: TRBV12-3/TRBV12-4; abundance: .; CDR3aa: CASTAGQGFSYEQYF
j_gene: TRBJ2-5; v_gene: TRBV29-1; abundance: .; CDR3aa: CSVHIPGQGRETQYF
j_gene: TRBJ1-5; v_gene: TRBV12-3/TRBV12-4; abundance: .; CDR3aa: CASSSGQIGQPQHF
j_gene: TRBJ1-2; v_gene: TRBV6-2/TRBV6-3; abundance: .; CDR3aa: CASSYGQANYGYTF
j_gene: TRBJ2-1; v_gene: TRBV28; abundance: .; CDR3aa: CASYQSRGLAKYNEQFF
j_gene: TRBJ2-5; v_gene: TRBV5-6; abundance: .; CDR3aa: CASSYRLATPVETQYF
j_gene: TRBJ2-3; v_gene: TRBV14; abundance: .; CDR3aa: CASSPHGLADTDTQYF
j_gene: TRBJ1-3; v_gene: TRBV9; abundance: .; CDR3aa: CASSVVGVNGNTIYF
j_gene: TRBJ2-5; v_gene: TRBV19; abundance: .; CDR3aa: CASSPDRVETQYF
j_gene: TRBJ1-1; v_gene: TRBV3-1; abundance: .; CDR3aa: CASSQGTGATEAFF
j_gene: TRBJ2-5; v_gene: TRBV18; abundance: few; CDR3aa: CASSPGTAQETQYF
j_gene: TRBJ2-1; v_gene: TRBV29-1; abundance: .; CDR3aa: CSARTDSYNEQFF
j_gene: TRBJ2-4; v_gene: TRBV30; abundance: .; CDR3aa: CAWGDGQGRNIQYF
j_gene: TRBJ2-5; v_gene: TRBV6-2/TRBV6-3; abundance: .; CDR3aa: CASSSWTSGLQETQYF
j_gene: TRBJ2-1; v_gene: TRBV20-1; abundance: once; CDR3aa: CSVRDEQFF
j_gene: TRBJ2-3; v_gene: TRBV29-1; abundance: once; CDR3aa: CSNARASTDTQYF
j_gene: TRBJ1-4; v_gene: TRBV5-6; abundance: .; CDR3aa: CASMDRVTEKLFF
j_gene: TRBJ2-3; v_gene: TRBV9; abundance: .; CDR3aa: CASSPHAEDTQYF
j_gene: TRBJ2-1; v_gene: TRBV29-1; abundance: .; CDR3aa: CSVEVRTGEFF
j_gene: TRBJ2-5; v_gene: TRBV30; abundance: once; CDR3aa: CAWSVSATPETQYF
j_gene: TRBJ2-1; v_gene: TRBV7-2; abundance: .; CDR3aa: CASSLNYNSYNEQFF
j_gene: TRBJ2-1; v_gene: TRBV15; abundance: .; CDR3aa: CATSRVLAGAIDEQFF
j_gene: TRBJ1-2; v_gene: TRBV28; abundance: .; CDR3aa: CASGTQGPYGYTF
j_gene: TRBJ2-5; v_gene: TRBV14; abundance: once; CDR3aa: CASSQNRGETQYF
j_gene: TRBJ1-1; v_gene: TRBV5-1; abundance: .; CDR3aa: CASSLASGAFTKAFF
j_gene: TRBJ1-1; v_gene: TRBV28; abundance: .; CDR3aa: CASSPPQNTEAFF
j_gene: TRBJ1-4; v_gene: TRBV6-5; abundance: .; CDR3aa: CASSPILDPGEKLFF
j_gene: TRBJ2-5; v_gene: TRBV18; abundance: .; CDR3aa: CASSPIAGEGTQYF
j_gene: TRBJ2-7; v_gene: TRBV28; abundance: .; CDR3aa: CASSFLGQEGYEQYF
j_gene: TRBJ2-7; v_gene: TRBV29-1; abundance: .; CDR3aa: CSVDVPTGSSYEQYF